In its sample, the clone carrying this T cell receptor (beta chain) was seen a few times. The second PCR ran roughly 6 to 11 cycles with a sample-barcoded 5' primer and J-beta primers. TCRdb analysed the 5' RACE reads with MiXCR anew, one entry per CDR3 protein. The data show around 800,000 distinct CDR3 sequences, about 53% seen once. This sample stems from a study of blood T cells in healthy people across ages. The sample comprised blood. The receptor was derived from a man of 80 years or more in good health.

The CDR3 loop is CASSSPSGNRYRYAYF. The CDR3 DNA reads as TGTGCCAGCAGTTCCCCCTCCGGGAATCGGTACAGATACGCGTATTTT. V is TRBV2 and J is TRBJ2-3, with a possible D match to TRBD2 (5 bases). Germline V CDR1 and CDR2: SNHLY, FYNNEI. V lost 5 bases and J 14 bases, leaving 29 bases between the germline ends. The CDR3 extends over 16 amino acids.